This TCR beta chain was recovered during a study of OX40 agonist ivuxolimab in advanced cancers. Study background: Checkpoint inhibitors had been given previously to approximately 40% of patients.

Clones were read by immunoSEQ multiplex PCR, and TCRdb kept only the in-frame ones, dropping some. The sample gives tens of thousands of clones, less than 90% of which show up once; over 4% is in the top ten. The V gene's germline CDR1 is SEHNR and CDR2 FQNEAQ (reference sequence). The germline V and J ends were trimmed by 3 bases and 4 bases, with 4 bases remaining between them. The CDR3 consists of 12 residues. This clonotype was sampled from an adult with an advanced solid tumor such as melanoma, head and neck, liver or kidney cancer. The chain combines TRBV7-9 with TRBJ2-1; D remains unclear. The specimen comprised CD4+ or CD8+ T cells sorted from blood, sampled in a trial of the OX40 agonist ivuxolimab. This chain's CDR3 is CASSLGYNEQFF. The DNA for the CDR3 is TGTGCCAGCAGCTTGGGGTACAATGAGCAGTTCTTC.